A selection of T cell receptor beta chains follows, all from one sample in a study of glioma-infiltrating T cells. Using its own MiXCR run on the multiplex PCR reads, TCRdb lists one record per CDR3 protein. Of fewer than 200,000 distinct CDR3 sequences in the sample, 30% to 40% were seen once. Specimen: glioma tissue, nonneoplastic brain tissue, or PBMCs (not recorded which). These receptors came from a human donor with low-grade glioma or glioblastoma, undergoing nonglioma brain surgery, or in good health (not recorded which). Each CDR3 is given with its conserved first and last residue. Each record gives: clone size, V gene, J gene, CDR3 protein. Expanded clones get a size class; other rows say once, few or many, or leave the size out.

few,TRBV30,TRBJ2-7,CAWSVILWQTISYEQYF
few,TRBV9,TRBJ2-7,CASSPGTVQYEQYF
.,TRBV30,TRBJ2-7,CAWLRQGVYEQYF
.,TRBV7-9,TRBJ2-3,CASSRTSGTRSDTQYF
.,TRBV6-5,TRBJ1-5,CSSIEYCINHPQHF
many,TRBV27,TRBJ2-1,CASKLNSGGSKVNEQFF
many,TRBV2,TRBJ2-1,CASSTESYNEQFF
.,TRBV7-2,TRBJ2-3,CASSLQGTSKDTQYF
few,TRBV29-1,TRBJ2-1,CSVGLAGGQYNEQFF
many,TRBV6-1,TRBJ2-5,CAVRTSGRGETQYF
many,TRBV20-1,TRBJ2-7,CSAKTSGNSYEQYF
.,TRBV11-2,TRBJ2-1,CASRQEGYNEQFF
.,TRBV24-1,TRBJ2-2,CATSEYRDTGELFF
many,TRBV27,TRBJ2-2,CASSLGGIPGELFF
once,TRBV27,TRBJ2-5,CASSSSGWGQETKYF
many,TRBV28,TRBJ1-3,CASSPGGSGNTIYF
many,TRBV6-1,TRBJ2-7,CASSEGALAGYEQYF
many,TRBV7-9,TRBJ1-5,CASSQFIDQPQHF
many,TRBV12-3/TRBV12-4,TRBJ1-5,CASSHDRVHNQPQHF
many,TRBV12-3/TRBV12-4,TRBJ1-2,CASSSGTVRGYTF
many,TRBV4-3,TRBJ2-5,CASSQGPYWARLAAEETQYF
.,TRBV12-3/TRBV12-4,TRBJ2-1,CASGGPGTEQFF
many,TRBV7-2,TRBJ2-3,CASSLDPQGRGTDTQYF
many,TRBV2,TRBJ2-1,CASSVTSGKYEQFF
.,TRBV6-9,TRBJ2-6,CASSSKVWGGFHLSWANVLTF
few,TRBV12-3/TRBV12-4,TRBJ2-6,CASSFPSSGANVLTF
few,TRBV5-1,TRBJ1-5,CASSLAGGVGQPQHF
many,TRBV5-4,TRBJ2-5,CASSKDLQETQYF
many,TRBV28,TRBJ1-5,CASSSLIGQGTFLGNQPQHF
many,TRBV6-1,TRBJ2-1,CASNSGYGGEQFF
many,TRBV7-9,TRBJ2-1,CASSVRLAGVYEQFF
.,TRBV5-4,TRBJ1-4,CASSFAPGQVNEKLFF
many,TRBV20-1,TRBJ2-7,CSARVDHEQYF
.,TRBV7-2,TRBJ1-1,CASSRGRGNTEAFF
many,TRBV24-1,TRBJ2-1,CATSDLVNEQFF
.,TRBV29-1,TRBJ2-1,CSVGTGSSYEQFF
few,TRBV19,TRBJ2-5,CASRETGGEGTQYF
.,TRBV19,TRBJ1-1,CASSMWGVTGAFF
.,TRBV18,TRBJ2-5,CASSPGLAGKAGQETQYF
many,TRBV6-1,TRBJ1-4,CASSTRGEKLFF
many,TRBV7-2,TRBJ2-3,CASSLQRRDTDTQYF
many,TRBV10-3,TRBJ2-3,CAISVLADTQYF
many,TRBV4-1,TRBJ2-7,CASSQDLPLAGGTAYEQYF
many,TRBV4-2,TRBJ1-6,CASSPSGQSRGYNSPLHF
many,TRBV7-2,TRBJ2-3,CASSIAPGLAGRQYF
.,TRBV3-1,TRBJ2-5,CASSQELARLGVDTQYF
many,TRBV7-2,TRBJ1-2,CASSLGAAGGPYGYTF
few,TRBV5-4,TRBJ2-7,CASSLAGGGPYEQYF